This T cell receptor beta chain was captured in a study of radiotherapy plus CTLA-4 blockade in lung cancer. TCRdb's copy holds only in-frame clones and misses some; the assay was immunoSEQ multiplex PCR. The table shows tens of thousands of clones, with approximately 75% occurring only once. Study observations and caveats: Reportedly, early blood T cell clone dynamics best predicted response, with interferon-beta. TCR clones from tumors expanded in blood after radiotherapy plus ipilimumab.

Chemo-refractory metastatic non-small-cell lung cancer patients underwent focal radiation alongside CTLA-4 blockade with ipilimumab. Note on this clone: Its antigen remains unidentified.

The material was peripheral blood, obtained from a patient treated with radiotherapy plus ipilimumab. The clonotype was recovered from a human donor with non-small cell lung cancer that progressed on radiotherapy plus ipilimumab.

CDR3 protein: CSVGEGETQYF. The CDR3 nucleotides are TGCAGCGTCGGGGAGGGGGAGACCCAGTACTTC. The chain couples TRBV29-1 to TRBJ2-5, with 7 bases lining up with TRBD2. Looked up from germline, CDR1 is SQVTM and CDR2 is ANQGSEA. CDR3 length equals 11 residues. The V gene end was trimmed by 6 bases and the J gene end by 5 bases; junction bases not matched to a gene: 3. Complete variable domain (other parts from reference TRBV29-1 and TRBJ2-5): SAVISQKPSRDICQRGTSLTIQCQVDSQVTMMFWYRQQPGQSLTLIATANQGSEATYESGFVIDKFPISRPNLTFSTLTVSNMSPEDSSIYLCSVGEGETQYFGPGTRLLVL.